This T cell receptor beta chain was sequenced during a study of T cell responses to AZD1222 COVID-19 vaccine. Germline CDR1 reads SEHNR; CDR2 reads FQNEAQ (reference sequence). This CDR3 comprises 15 residues. Trimming cost V 6 bases and J 4 bases; bases outside gene matches: 6. Method: immunoSEQ multiplex PCR; TCRdb's copy keeps in-frame clones and lacks some. There are more than 65,000 clones in the sample; about 86% occur only once, and approximately 7% lies in the top ten. J is TRBJ1-3 and V is TRBV7-9; 10 bases fit TRBD1. Source: peripheral blood, taken on day 0 of AZD1222 vaccination. This sequence was found in an adult in good health. The CDR3 loop reads CASRPGQGIGNTIYF. CDR3 sequence (DNA): TGTGCCAGCAGACCGGGACAGGGGATCGGAAACACCATATATTTT.